The 20 T cell receptor beta chains reported below all come from one sample, sequenced in a study of blood T cell repertoires in COVID-19. The data were produced by immunoSEQ multiplex PCR, yet TCRdb's version contains in-frame clones alone and is incomplete. The data hold about 330,000 clones, with roughly 86% observed a single time. Sequences were obtained from peripheral blood. These receptors were taken from a man aged 25-45 years with COVID-19, enrolled during active disease.

This chain joins TRBV27 and TRBJ1-2; 10 nucleotides match TRBD1. J lost 6 bases, V lost 6 bases, and 10 bases had no gene match. Looked up from germline, CDR1 is MNHEY and CDR2 is SMNVEV (reference sequence). CDR3 length: 15 residues. The CDR3, as DNA: TGTGCCAGCAGCAAACCGGGACAGGGGCGCGATGGCTACACCTTC. It codes for CASSKPGQGRDGYTF.

The gene calls are TRBV7-3 and TRBJ2-1; 8 bases align to TRBD2. This CDR3 spans 15 amino acids. Germline assignment: CDR1 SGHTA and CDR2 FQGTGA. The trim removed 1 base at V and 2 bases at J, leaving 1 base unmatched. This chain's CDR3 is CASSLRREAYNEQFF. CDR3 nucleotide sequence: TGTGCCAGCAGCTTAAGGCGGGAGGCCTACAATGAGCAGTTCTTC.

The genes are TRBV9 and TRBJ2-3, with D hard to call. The CDR3 loop spans 12 amino acids. CDR1 SGDLS and CDR2 YYNGEE come from the germline V gene. The V gene lost 4 bases and the J gene lost 4 bases, with 7 bases spanning the gap. The CDR3 sequence is CASSQLPDTQYF. The CDR3, as DNA: TGTGCCAGCAGCCAACTACCAGATACGCAGTATTTT.

This chain uses TRBV28 with TRBJ1-4; D gene ambiguous. This CDR3 is 17 amino acids long. Trimming removed 2 bases from V and 6 bases from J, with 19 bases in between. Germline CDR1 is MDHEN and CDR2 is SYDVKM. DNA for the CDR3: TGTGCCAGCAGTTTACCCCAGAGGTTGGGGAGGCATGAAAAACTGTTTTTT. Residues: CASSLPQRLGRHEKLFF.

CDR3 sequence (DNA): TGCGCCAGCAGCTTAGGGACAGGCGGTGGCATTCAGTACTTC. This sequence encodes CASSLGTGGGIQYF. The V gene is TRBV5-1, the J gene TRBJ2-4; 8 bases map to TRBD1. This CDR3 is 14 amino acids long. The junction had 7 bases not matched to a gene; V was cut back by 2 bases and J by 9 bases. Germline-derived CDR1 and CDR2 are SGHRS and YFSETQ.

This sequence joins TRBV30 and TRBJ2-3; 11 nucleotides line up with TRBD2. Germline trimming cut 5 bases from V and 5 bases from J; bases unmatched to any gene: 0. The germline V gene encodes CDR1 GTSNPN and CDR2 SVGIG (reference sequence). The CDR3 runs to 12 residues. Here the CDR3 DNA reads TGTGCCTGGGGACTAGCGGGAGATACGCAGTATTTT. Protein: CAWGLAGDTQYF.

This chain links TRBV7-2 with TRBJ2-3; 7 nucleotides agree with TRBD2. CDR1 and CDR2 (germline): SGHTA, FQGNSA. J was trimmed by 3 bases and V by 1 base; bases with no gene match: 7. This CDR3 contains 16 residues. CDR3 sequence: CASSLEGGGWTDTQYF. CDR3 in DNA: TGTGCCAGCAGCTTAGAGGGCGGGGGTTGGACAGATACGCAGTATTTT.

The chain links TRBV5-1 to TRBJ2-1; D might be TRBD1 (5 bases). This CDR3 has 17 residues. CDR1 and CDR2 from the germline V gene are SGHRS and YFSETQ. V was clipped by 0 bases and J by 0 bases, with 13 bases between them. As DNA, the CDR3 is TGCGCCAGCAGCTTGGCCAGACAGTCTAGCTCCTACAATGAGCAGTTCTTC. Residues: CASSLARQSSSYNEQFF.

This clone was seen once. V gene TRBV3-1 (or the pseudogene TRBV3-2) combines with J gene TRBJ1-1; 7 bases agree with TRBD1. V was clipped by 4 bases and J by 5 bases; unmatched bases: 7. Germline CDR1 and CDR2: LGHDT and YNNKEL (reference sequence). This CDR3 region has 14 residues. CDR3 region: CASSPSSGGTEAFF. The CDR3 DNA follows: TGTGCCAGCAGCCCAAGTTCAGGGGGGACTGAAGCTTTCTTT.

The chain combines TRBV9 with TRBJ1-3; no firm D call. V was trimmed by 0 bases and J by 3 bases, leaving 10 bases between them. This CDR3 region has 15 residues. The germline gives CDR1 SGDLS, CDR2 YYNGEE. The CDR3 loop is CASSVERPVGNTIYF. DNA of the CDR3: TGTGCCAGCAGCGTAGAGAGGCCAGTTGGAAACACCATATATTTT.

CDR3 amino acids: CASSLMWWTAQETQYF. DNA of the CDR3: TGTGCCAGCAGTTTAATGTGGTGGACAGCCCAAGAGACCCAGTACTTC. The rearrangement uses TRBV27 and TRBJ2-5, with a possible D match to TRBD1 (6 bases). CDR1 is MNHEY and CDR2 is SMNVEV in the germline V gene (reference sequence). The CDR3 runs 16 residues. V dropped 2 bases and J dropped 1 base, with 14 bases sitting between them.

The CDR3 region has the DNA TGTGCCAGCAGCCAAGATAAGCCGGGACAGCAGAATAATAGCAATCAGCCCCAGCATTTT. It encodes CASSQDKPGQQNNSNQPQHF. The V and J genes are TRBV14 and TRBJ1-5; 7 bases map to TRBD1. Trimming at V came to 0 bases and at J to 0 bases, leaving 14 bases not matched to a gene. The CDR3 contains 20 residues. Per the germline V gene, CDR1 is SGHDN and CDR2 is FVKESK.

The chain has TRBV7-9 and TRBJ1-4; D ambiguous. Germline V gives CDR1 SEHNR, CDR2 FQNEAQ (reference sequence). Trimming pared 2 bases from V and 10 bases from J, leaving 11 bases between. The CDR3 consists of 13 residues. Written as DNA, the CDR3 is TGTGCCAGCAGCTTACAGGAAGCGGGAAAACTGTTTTTT. Protein product: CASSLQEAGKLFF.

Here the CDR3 reads CATRGGDGTQYF. The CDR3 bases are TGTGCCACCAGAGGGGGCGACGGGACCCAGTACTTC. The chain employs TRBV6-5 and TRBJ2-5; 7 bases line up with TRBD1. In germline, CDR1 is MNHEY, CDR2 SVGAGI. Trimming cost V 10 bases and J 7 bases; bases outside gene matches: 9. The CDR3 is made up of 12 amino acids.

The J gene is TRBJ1-5, the V gene TRBV2; possible D gene TRBD1, 6 bases. The CDR3 has 15 amino acids. Germline loops: CDR1 SNHLY, CDR2 FYNNEI. Trimming left V 5 bases short and J 1 base short, with 12 bases between. The DNA for the CDR3 is TGTGCCAGCAGTTCCCAGGGGCTGAGCAATCAGCCCCAGCATTTT. Translation gives CASSSQGLSNQPQHF.

The rearrangement joins TRBV5-1 to TRBJ2-1; 7 bases map to TRBD1. This CDR3 is built from 13 residues. Trimming took 5 bases from V and 7 from J; bases not matched to a gene: 6. In germline, CDR1 is SGHRS, CDR2 YFSETQ. The CDR3 DNA follows: TGCGCCAGCAGGACAGGGATGTCAAATGAGCAGTTCTTC. Protein product: CASRTGMSNEQFF.

J is TRBJ2-2 and V is TRBV2, with D possibly matching TRBD1 (5 bases). Trimming shortened V by 6 bases and J by 7 bases, and 18 bases separated the two germline ends. The CDR3 covers 15 residues. CDR1 and CDR2 (germline): SNHLY, FYNNEI. In DNA form, the CDR3 reads TGTGCCAGCAGGCGCAGCCCAGGGTACGTCGGGGAGCTGTTTTTT. Its translation: CASRRSPGYVGELFF.

J is TRBJ1-1 and V is TRBV18; no reliable D call. The CDR3 extends over 14 amino acids. Per the germline V gene, CDR1 is KGHSH and CDR2 is LQKENI. Between the trimmed V and J ends, which lost 2 bases and 0 bases, there was a span of 7 bases. The CDR3 coding sequence is TGTGCCAGCTCACCAGTCACTATGAACACTGAAGCTTTCTTT. Amino acid sequence: CASSPVTMNTEAFF.

V usage is TRBV27 and J usage is TRBJ2-1; TRBD2 might be the D (6 bases). This CDR3 contains 17 residues. The germline gives CDR1 MNHEY, CDR2 SMNVEV (reference sequence). V was trimmed by 4 bases and J by 1 base, leaving 17 bases between them. CDR3 sequence: CASSSYGTASSYNEQFF. The CDR3 nucleotides read TGTGCCAGCAGTTCCTATGGGACTGCTAGTTCCTACAATGAGCAGTTCTTC.

This clone was recorded a few times. The chain joins TRBV7-2 to TRBJ2-1, with D maybe TRBD1 (5 bases). V dropped 2 bases and J dropped 6 bases, with 5 bases sitting between them. This CDR3 spans 12 amino acids. Germline V CDR1 and CDR2: SGHTA, FQGNSA. The CDR3 DNA sequence: TGTGCCAGCAGCTTACAGGGCAATGAGCAGTTCTTC. Translating gives CASSLQGNEQFF.